These T cell receptor beta chains were read from a single sample in a study of T cell responses to AZD1222 COVID-19 vaccine. The data were produced by immunoSEQ multiplex PCR, yet TCRdb's version contains in-frame clones alone and is incomplete. This table holds approximately 100,000 clones, about 89% found once. This specimen consisted of peripheral blood, obtained 28 days after the second dose of the MenACWY control vaccine. Every receptor here comes from an adult who received the MenACWY meningococcal vaccine as a control. CDR3s include the opening cysteine and the closing phenylalanine or tryptophan. A D gene is named only where the DNA matches it firmly.

d_call j_call v_call cdr3_length cdr3_aa
. TRBJ2-2 TRBV6-5 15 CASRTWDGNTGELFF
TRBD2 TRBJ2-2 TRBV4-2 16 CASSLLAGSNTGELFF
. TRBJ2-7 TRBV5-1 13 CASRDGGRYEQYF
. TRBJ2-5 TRBV19 14 CASKGVADQETQYF
. TRBJ1-1 TRBV6-2/TRBV6-3 17 CASSYARGGGMNTEAFF
TRBD2 TRBJ2-4 TRBV27 15 CASSLMGLGENIQYF
. TRBJ1-5 TRBV18 15 CASSQGVEGHQPQHF
. TRBJ1-6 TRBV29-1 13 CSARSSYNSPLHF
. TRBJ2-6 TRBV19 15 CASSIVGTGANVLTF
. TRBJ1-4 TRBV30 14 CAWGGQATNEKLFF
TRBD2 TRBJ2-3 TRBV24-1 17 CATSDSLAGGPGDTQYF
TRBD1 TRBJ2-7 TRBV13 15 CASSLQGQGMHEQYF
. TRBJ2-7 TRBV1 20 CTSIRSQVLGIGQRNYEQYF
. TRBJ1-1 TRBV7-3 13 CASSQIGTTEAFF
. TRBJ1-2 TRBV10-1 17 CARSPRYPVGQNYGYTF
. TRBJ2-7 TRBV7-8 13 CASSFDRGWEQYF
. TRBJ1-1 TRBV7-2 16 CASSSFQQGLNAEAFF
. TRBJ2-1 TRBV6-1 14 CASSEGAGSNEQFF
. TRBJ1-6 TRBV7-8 16 CASSLEGRGVNSPLHF
. TRBJ1-3 TRBV6-5 11 CASPLGNTIYF
. TRBJ1-6 TRBV6-2/TRBV6-3 17 CASSYSGTWKTNSPLHF
. TRBJ1-1 TRBV11-3 15 CASSLGGGSNTEAFF